This T cell receptor beta chain came from a study of beta chain features in type 1 diabetes. General study points: More deletions and fewer insertions at VDJ junctions were found in patients with type 1 diabetes. Shorter templates might be favored by PCR, and equally so in patients and in controls.

Trimming left V 2 bases short and J 5 bases short, with 8 bases between. The CDR3 is 13 residues long. Germline V gene sequence: CDR1 SGHTA, CDR2 FQGNSA. Investigators reverse transcribed all isolated RNA, so they sequenced expressed TCRB transcripts. TCRdb keeps only in-frame clones here, not all; method: immunoSEQ multiplex PCR. The table includes roughly 400,000 clones, approximately 14% detected once. This clone was observed a few times. As yet, its antigen is unknown. Specimen: naive CD4+ T cells from blood. This TCR came from a man aged 25-45 years in good health. The gene calls are TRBV7-2 and TRBJ2-3; weak D call: TRBD2 (5 bases). CDR3 coding DNA: TGTGCCAGCAGCTTAAGTAGCGTAGATACGCAGTATTTT. This translates into CASSLSSVDTQYF.